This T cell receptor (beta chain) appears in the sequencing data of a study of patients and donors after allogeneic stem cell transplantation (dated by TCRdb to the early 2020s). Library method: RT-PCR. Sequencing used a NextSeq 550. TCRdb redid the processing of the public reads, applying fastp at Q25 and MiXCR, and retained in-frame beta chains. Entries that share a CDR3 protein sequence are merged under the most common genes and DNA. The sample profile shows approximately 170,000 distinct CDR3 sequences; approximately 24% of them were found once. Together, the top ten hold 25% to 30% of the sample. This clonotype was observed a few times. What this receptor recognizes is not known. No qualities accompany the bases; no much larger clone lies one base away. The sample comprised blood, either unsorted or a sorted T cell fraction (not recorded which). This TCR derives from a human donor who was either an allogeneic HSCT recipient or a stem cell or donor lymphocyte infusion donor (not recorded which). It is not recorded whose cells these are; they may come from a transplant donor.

The sequenced DNA is TGCGCCAGCAGCGTAACTAGCGGGGGACACACCGGGGAGCTGTTTTTT. Its product reads: CASSVTSGGHTGELFF. The chain uses TRBV5-1 and TRBJ2-2, and 11 bases in between align with TRBD2. The V end gives up 4 bases and the J end 3 bases, leaving 5 bases in the junction not matched to a gene. CDR1 and CDR2 are read off the germline V gene as SGHRS and YFSETQ. The CDR3, from cysteine to phenylalanine, totals 16 residues. Only CDR3 DNA remains: 48 bases, in frame from the first base.